This TCR beta chain is drawn from a study of blood T cell repertoires in COVID-19. The wider study: Sites across the United States, Italy and Spain contributed samples from acute and convalescent COVID-19.

CDR1 and CDR2 from the germline V gene are SGHVS and FNYEAQ. V lost 5 bases and J lost 5; bases outside the gene matches: 5. This CDR3 spans 15 amino acids. Original data processing: Researchers report that nucleated cell counts were estimated from reference gene primer amplification. Only in-frame clones appear in the TCRdb table, and some are missing; sequencing was by immunoSEQ multiplex PCR. V and J calls and clone size come straight from that table; D and trimming were deduced from the DNA. Of roughly 70,000 clones listed, 86% were seen once; the top ten hold less than 4%. This chain links TRBV7-6 with TRBJ2-5; TRBD2 matches 13 bases. This receptor was identified in a man between 65 and 85 years old with active COVID-19. Sequenced material: peripheral blood. CDR3 residues: CASSRTSGRGETQYF. The CDR3 nucleotides are TGTGCCAGCAGCCGCACTAGCGGGAGGGGGGAGACCCAGTACTTC.